Listed here are 24 T cell receptor beta chains from one sample, sequenced in a study of blood T cells in healthy people across ages (dated by TCRdb to 2015 to 2017). Library preparation was by 5' RACE. Sequenced on an Illumina HiSeq 2500. A second PCR of roughly 7 to 12 cycles was run with a J-beta primer mix and a sample-barcoded 5' primer. TCRdb passed the public sequencing reads through fastp at Q25 and MiXCR, retaining productive beta sequences. Here each entry gathers all rows of one CDR3 protein and keeps the most common genes and DNA. This sample has roughly 2 million distinct CDR3 sequences in its table, and 40% to 55% of those were observed once. Of the sample, 2% to 2.5% falls within the top ten clones. The sequenced sample consisted of blood. These receptors were obtained from a woman in her thirties or forties in good health.

This clonotype was found a few times. J is TRBJ2-6 and V is TRBV6-5, with no clear D. V dropped 7 bases and J dropped 0 bases, with 10 bases sitting between them. The CDR3 contains 15 residues. The germline V gene encodes CDR1 MNHEY and CDR2 SVGAGI. CDR3 in DNA: TGTGCCAGCACCAGGAAGAGCTCTGGGGCCAACGTCCTGACTTTC. Its translation is CASTRKSSGANVLTF.

This clonotype was counted a few times. V usage is TRBV5-1 and J usage is TRBJ2-1; 15 bases map to TRBD2. The CDR3 extends over 16 amino acids. CDR1 is SGHRS and CDR2 is YFSETQ in the germline V gene. Germline trimming cut 3 bases from V and 9 bases from J; bases unmatched to any gene: 7. CDR3 sequence: CASSSKGLAGGGEQFF. The DNA for the CDR3 is TGCGCCAGCAGCTCGAAGGGACTAGCGGGGGGCGGTGAGCAGTTCTTC. Based on the CDR3 plus reference TRBV5-1 and TRBJ2-1, the full variable domain is KAGVTQTPRYLIKTRGQQVTLSCSPISGHRSVSWYQQTPGQGLQFLFEYFSETQRNKGNFPGRFSGRQFSNSRSEMNVSTLELGDSALYLCASSSKGLAGGGEQFFGPGTRLTVL.

This clonotype was recorded a few times. The V gene is TRBV29-1, the J gene TRBJ1-2; possible D gene TRBD1, 5 bases. CDR3 length: 16 amino acids. Deletions cut 6 bases from V and 3 bases from J, with 23 bases between. Germline V lookup: CDR1 SQVTM, CDR2 ANQGSEA. In nucleotides, the CDR3 is TGCAGCGTCTACGAGCACGTGGGTGGGGCGGACTATGGCTACACCTTC. It encodes CSVYEHVGGADYGYTF.

The V call is TRBV12-3 or TRBV12-4, the J call TRBJ2-5; D might be TRBD2 (6 bases). Trimming left V 6 bases short and J 5 bases short, with 22 bases between. The length of the CDR3 is 16 residues. The CDR3 coding sequence is TGTGCCAGCAGGAAGACTAGTGGGGGGTCTGGGGAGACCCAGTACTTC. Amino acid sequence: CASRKTSGGSGETQYF.

The rearrangement uses TRBV27 and TRBJ2-1, with TRBD1 matching over 12 bases. Germline trimming cut 4 bases from V and 8 bases from J; bases unmatched to any gene: 12. In germline, CDR1 is MNHEY, CDR2 SMNVEV (reference sequence). The CDR3 consists of 17 residues. The CDR3 coding sequence is TGTGCCAGCAGTTCTCCACGAGGGACAGGGGGCTATGATGAGCAGTTCTTC. It translates to CASSSPRGTGGYDEQFF.

Comments on this clonotype: One end of the junction fails to match germline, which may point to a read error. The chain recombines TRBV18 with TRBJ2-3; 8 bases fit TRBD2. The CDR3 length is 16 residues. The germline CDR1 and CDR2 sequences are KGHSH and LQKENI. The CDR3 region is CASSLKAGVTAETQYF. DNA of the CDR3: TGTGCCAGCTCACTGAAAGCGGGGGTGACAGCAGAGACGCAGTATTTT.

CDR3 region: CASSSLGAGARDTQYF. CDR3 DNA: TGTGCCAGCAGCTCCTTAGGAGCGGGGGCCAGGGATACGCAGTATTTT. The chain employs TRBV7-2 and TRBJ2-3, with TRBD2 matching over 8 bases. CDR1 is SGHTA and CDR2 is FQGNSA in the germline V gene. The J segment lost 6 bases and the V segment lost 4 bases, leaving 12 bases of the junction unmatched. The CDR3 length is 16 residues.

V and J are TRBV4-3 and TRBJ2-4; no reliable D call. The closer fit of TRBJ2-7 to the DNA end suggests the J call may be wrong. The CDR3 sequence is 14 residues long. Germline V CDR1 and CDR2: LGHNA, YSLEER. The CDR3 sequence is CASSQDRAEYEQYF. The CDR3 DNA sequence: TGCGCCAGCAGCCAAGATCGGGCAGAATACGAGCAGTACTTC.

The genes are TRBV12-5 and TRBJ2-5; D gene uncertain. This CDR3 is 11 amino acids long. Trimming cost V 4 bases and J 5 bases, with 5 bases left between them. Germline V CDR1 and CDR2: LGHNT, FRNRAP. The CDR3 sequence is CASGSRETQYF. The CDR3, as DNA: TGTGCTAGTGGTTCCCGTGAGACCCAGTACTTC.

This clonotype showed up just a few times. V gene TRBV24-1 combines with J gene TRBJ2-5; D possibly corresponds to TRBD1 (6 bases). Trimming removed 4 bases at V and 5 bases at J, with 13 bases between. The germline V gene encodes CDR1 KGHDR and CDR2 SFDVKD. The CDR3 consists of 14 residues. The CDR3 DNA sequence: TGTGCCACCAGTGACCCCGCAGGGGTCGAGACCCAGTACTTC. It codes for CATSDPAGVETQYF.

This clonotype was seen a handful of times. The J gene is TRBJ1-2, the V gene TRBV5-1; tentatively, D is TRBD1 (6 bases). The CDR3 spans 15 residues. V was clipped by 0 bases and J by 7 bases, with 16 bases between them. The germline CDR1 and CDR2 sequences are SGHRS and YFSETQ. CDR3 coding DNA: TGCGCCAGCAGCTTGGACCTGCAGGGGTTGAGTGGCTACACCTTC. Its translation is CASSLDLQGLSGYTF.

This clonotype was found a few times. The chain carries TRBV27 and TRBJ2-5, with 8 bases aligning to TRBD1. CDR1 is MNHEY and CDR2 is SMNVEV in the germline V gene (reference sequence). With 4 bases clipped from V and 2 bases from J, the junction kept 9 bases outside the gene matches. The CDR3 extends over 16 amino acids. CDR3 DNA sequence: TGTGCCAGCAGTTCCTCTTGGACAGGGAGGCAAGAGACCCAGTACTTC. This translates into CASSSSWTGRQETQYF.

The CDR3 nucleotides are TGCGCCAGCAGCCAATACTTGAACACTGAAGCTTTCTTT. It encodes CASSQYLNTEAFF. The rearrangement joins TRBV4-3 to TRBJ1-1; no firm D call. V lost 2 bases and J 0 bases, leaving 4 bases between the germline ends. The germline V gene has CDR1 LGHNA and CDR2 YSLEER. This CDR3 region has 13 residues.

About this clonotype: One end of the junction varies from germline; a read error may be responsible. CDR3 protein: CASSLGMDRGGEQYF. The CDR3 DNA sequence: TGTGCTAGCAGCTTAGGGATGGACAGGGGAGGCGAGCAGTACTTC. This chain uses TRBV7-7 with TRBJ2-7; TRBD1 agrees at 9 bases. Germline CDR1 reads SSHAT; CDR2 reads FNYEAQ (reference sequence). The CDR3 covers 15 residues.

This clonotype was counted between two and nine times. The J gene is TRBJ2-3, the V gene TRBV4-2; D remains ambiguous. Trimming left V 1 base short and J 0 bases short, with 14 bases between. Germline CDR1 is LGHNA and CDR2 is YNFKEQ. The CDR3 is 17 amino acids. CDR3 in DNA: TGTGCCAGCAGCCAAGTGATTCAGGCAACTAGCACAGATACGCAGTATTTT. Encoded protein: CASSQVIQATSTDTQYF.

The chain couples TRBV24-1 to TRBJ1-2, with a weak D call TRBD1 (6 bases). The germline CDR1 and CDR2 sequences are KGHDR and SFDVKD. V lost 3 bases to trimming and J lost 4 bases, with 11 bases between them. The CDR3 has 14 residues. The CDR3 DNA follows: TGTGCCACCAGTGATAATGACAGGACCTATGGCTACACCTTC. Translation gives CATSDNDRTYGYTF.

V and J are TRBV14 and TRBJ2-3; D gene unclear. Trimming stripped 6 bases from V and 6 bases from J, with 25 bases between. This CDR3 comprises 17 residues. The germline V gene has CDR1 SGHDN and CDR2 FVKESK. CDR3 DNA: TGTGCCAGCAGTAGAAGGGTCCAGGCCCTCCGTTTTGATACGCAGTATTTT. Translating it yields CASSRRVQALRFDTQYF.

V usage is TRBV25-1 and J usage is TRBJ2-6; D unclear. V was pared by 4 bases and J by 1 base, with 20 bases between. Germline CDR1 and CDR2: MGHDK and SYGVNS. The length of the CDR3 is 19 residues. The CDR3: CASSVDPWLDGSGANVLTF. The CDR3 nucleotides are TGTGCCAGCAGTGTGGACCCGTGGTTGGATGGGTCTGGGGCCAACGTCCTGACTTTC.

This clonotype was detected once. V and J are TRBV4-3 and TRBJ1-2; D not resolved. Looked up from germline, CDR1 is LGHNA and CDR2 is YSLEER. This CDR3 spans 13 amino acids. Trimming removed 4 bases at V and 8 bases at J, with 14 bases between. In DNA form, the CDR3 reads TGCGCCAGCAGCCGAAGGGCATTGGAAGGCTACACCTTC. As protein: CASSRRALEGYTF.

The chain has TRBV2 and TRBJ2-1; D remains ambiguous. The V gene lost 7 bases and the J gene lost 6 bases, with 10 bases spanning the gap. Germline CDR1 SNHLY, CDR2 FYNNEI. The CDR3 has 12 amino acids. CDR3 amino acids: CASNGPINEQFF. The CDR3 region has the DNA TGTGCCAGCAACGGACCCATCAATGAGCAGTTCTTC.

The chain has TRBV7-2 and TRBJ1-4, with D possibly matching TRBD1 (5 bases). Germline V gene lookup returns CDR1 SGHTA and CDR2 FQGNSA. This CDR3 region has 16 residues. V lost 0 bases, J lost 6 bases, and 14 bases lay in between. The CDR3 reads CASSLASGLGDEKLFF. DNA for the CDR3: TGTGCCAGCAGCTTAGCGTCAGGGCTCGGGGATGAAAAACTGTTTTTT.

The chain has TRBV4-2 and TRBJ1-2; D unclear. Germline CDR1 reads LGHNA; CDR2 reads YNFKEQ. V lost 4 bases, J lost 5 bases, and 14 bases lay in between. The CDR3 is 14 residues long. In DNA form, the CDR3 reads TGTGCCAGCAGCCCAGGAGGGCAGAGGTATGGCTACACCTTC. Translating it yields CASSPGGQRYGYTF.

This clonotype was recorded a few times. J is TRBJ2-1 and V is TRBV28, with unresolved D. V was clipped by 3 bases and J by 0 bases, with 9 bases between them. CDR3 length: 15 amino acids. Germline CDR1 is MDHEN and CDR2 is SYDVKM. The CDR3 is CASSLLGFSYNEQFF. The CDR3 nucleotides are TGTGCCAGCAGTTTGTTGGGGTTCTCCTACAATGAGCAGTTCTTC.

This chain uses TRBV7-9 with TRBJ1-4, with D uncertain. The CDR3 has 14 amino acids. Trimming cost V 3 bases and J 5 bases, with 10 bases left between them. Germline loops: CDR1 SEHNR, CDR2 FQNEAQ (reference sequence). The CDR3 loop reads CASSFDGRNEKLFF. Here the CDR3 DNA reads TGTGCCAGCAGCTTTGACGGACGGAATGAAAAACTGTTTTTT.